The clone carrying this TCR beta chain was recorded at least ten times. Its antigen is undetermined. This sample is part of a study of T-cell memory formation after mild COVID-19. 5'RACE primed from the constant segment yielded TCR alpha and TCR beta cDNA libraries bearing sample barcodes and UMIs. One entry per CDR3 protein, called by TCRdb with MiXCR from the 5' RACE reads. The sample contains about 340,000 distinct CDR3 sequences, over 10% of which appear only once. Study-wide points: Pre-infection memory harbored some responding clones, suggesting cross-reactive memory joined. Still unconfirmed is whether the second-wave clones peaking on day 37 recognized SARS-CoV-2. Clones that contracted from day 15 to 85 were balanced CD4/CD8, while later expanders leaned CD4+.

V lost 0 bases to trimming and J lost 2 bases, with 9 bases between them. Per germline, CDR1 DFQATT and CDR2 SNEGSKA (reference sequence). This CDR3 has 14 residues. This receptor was taken from a man between 18 and 35 years old who had mild COVID-19 (a few samples of this study predate the infection). Cell type and time point are not known. The gene calls are TRBV20-1 and TRBJ2-3; perhaps TRBD2 as D (6 bases). Sequencing was performed on PBMCs or a T cell subset sorted from them (not recorded which). DNA for the CDR3: TGCAGTGCTAGAGAGGGCGGGAACACAGATACGCAGTATTTT. Residues: CSAREGGNTDTQYF.